The 13 T cell receptor beta chains presented below share a single source sample, sequenced in a study of T cells expressing NK-cell markers. TCRdb reanalyzed the 5' RACE reads, giving one entry per CDR3 protein sequence and no DNA. The sample includes about 260,000 distinct CDR3 sequences. Sequences were obtained from blood T cells: a sorted CD56 or NKG2C T cell subset, CD4+ or CD8+ T cells, or bulk PBMC T cells (not recorded which). The origin of the receptors is a woman aged 18 to 75 in good health.

The chain carries TRBV20-1 and TRBJ1-6; TCRdb proposes TRBD1, but this gene call is untestable without DNA. There are 14 residues in the CDR3. Germline V gene data show CDR1 as DFQATT and CDR2 as SNEGSKA (reference sequence). CDR3 amino acids: CSAREAGANSPLHF.

The chain links TRBV18 to TRBJ2-3; with no DNA, the TCRdb D assignment of TRBD1 cannot be verified. This CDR3 is built from 14 residues. CDR1 is KGHSH and CDR2 is LQKENI in the germline V gene. CDR3 sequence: CASSQWDNTDTQYF.

V is TRBV12-3 or TRBV12-4 and J is TRBJ1-5. The CDR3 has 14 residues. The CDR3: CASSLATGNQPQHF.

This chain links TRBV18 with TRBJ2-7; TCRdb's D call of TRBD1 is untestable without DNA. This CDR3 region has 14 residues. The germline V gene encodes CDR1 KGHSH and CDR2 LQKENI. The CDR3 region is CASSPNRGDYEQYF.

The chain employs TRBV5-4 and TRBJ2-1; TCRdb's D call of TRBD2 is untestable without DNA. There are 15 residues in the CDR3. CDR1 and CDR2 (germline): SGHNT, YYREEE (reference sequence). CDR3 amino acids: CASSLQGGAYNEQFF.

This rearrangement joins TRBV20-1 to TRBJ2-3; the TRBD2 assignment by TCRdb is unverifiable without DNA. There are 13 residues in the CDR3. The germline V gene has CDR1 DFQATT and CDR2 SNEGSKA (reference sequence). The CDR3 protein is CSVTSGSTDTQYF.

This chain joins TRBV20-1 and TRBJ2-3; the D call from TCRdb, TRBD2, cannot be confirmed without DNA. CDR3 length equals 16 residues. Germline lookup yields CDR1 DFQATT and CDR2 SNEGSKA (reference sequence). This CDR3 reads CSARRSLAGDTDTQYF.

V usage is TRBV9 and J usage is TRBJ1-6. Per the germline V gene, CDR1 is SGDLS and CDR2 is YYNGEE. CDR3 length equals 12 residues. The CDR3 sequence: CASSGENSPLHF.

The chain uses TRBV27 and TRBJ1-2; TCRdb's assignment of TRBD1 cannot be checked, as there is no DNA. This CDR3 comprises 13 residues. The germline gives CDR1 MNHEY, CDR2 SMNVEV (reference sequence). CDR3 region: CASSLEGTYGYTF.

The CDR3 loop is CASSYEPSVSGELFF. The gene calls are TRBV27 and TRBJ2-2; TCRdb's D call, TRBD2, is unchecked because there is no DNA. The CDR3 runs 15 residues. Germline V CDR1 and CDR2: MNHEY, SMNVEV (reference sequence).

The rearrangement links TRBV7-6 to TRBJ1-4. The germline V gene has CDR1 SGHVS and CDR2 FNYEAQ. The CDR3 has 15 amino acids. The chain's CDR3 is CASSPRVATNEKLFF.

The chain joins TRBV3-1 to TRBJ2-1; without DNA, the TCRdb call of TRBD2 cannot be checked. Per germline, CDR1 LGHDT and CDR2 YNNKEL (reference sequence). There are 13 residues in the CDR3. CDR3 sequence: CASSQGESTEQFF.

The rearrangement joins TRBV7-2 to TRBJ2-5; with no DNA, the TCRdb D assignment of TRBD2 cannot be verified. Germline CDR1 SGHTA, CDR2 FQGNSA. This CDR3 spans 15 amino acids. The CDR3 spells CASSFVTSGGETQYF.